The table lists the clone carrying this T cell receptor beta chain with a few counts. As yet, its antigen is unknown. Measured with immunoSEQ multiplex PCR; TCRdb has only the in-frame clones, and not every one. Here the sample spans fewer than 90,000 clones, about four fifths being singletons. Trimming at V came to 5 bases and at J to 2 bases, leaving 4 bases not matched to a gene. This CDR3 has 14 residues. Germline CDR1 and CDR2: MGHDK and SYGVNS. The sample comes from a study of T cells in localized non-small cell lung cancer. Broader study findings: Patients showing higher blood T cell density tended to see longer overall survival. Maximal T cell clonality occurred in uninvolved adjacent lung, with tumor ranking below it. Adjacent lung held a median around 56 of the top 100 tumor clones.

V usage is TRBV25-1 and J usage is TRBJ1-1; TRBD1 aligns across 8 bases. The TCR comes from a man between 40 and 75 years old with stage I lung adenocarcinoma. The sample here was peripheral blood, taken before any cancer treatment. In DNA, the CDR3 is TGTGCCAGCAGTAGGACAGGGAGTAACACTGAAGCTTTCTTT. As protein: CASSRTGSNTEAFF.